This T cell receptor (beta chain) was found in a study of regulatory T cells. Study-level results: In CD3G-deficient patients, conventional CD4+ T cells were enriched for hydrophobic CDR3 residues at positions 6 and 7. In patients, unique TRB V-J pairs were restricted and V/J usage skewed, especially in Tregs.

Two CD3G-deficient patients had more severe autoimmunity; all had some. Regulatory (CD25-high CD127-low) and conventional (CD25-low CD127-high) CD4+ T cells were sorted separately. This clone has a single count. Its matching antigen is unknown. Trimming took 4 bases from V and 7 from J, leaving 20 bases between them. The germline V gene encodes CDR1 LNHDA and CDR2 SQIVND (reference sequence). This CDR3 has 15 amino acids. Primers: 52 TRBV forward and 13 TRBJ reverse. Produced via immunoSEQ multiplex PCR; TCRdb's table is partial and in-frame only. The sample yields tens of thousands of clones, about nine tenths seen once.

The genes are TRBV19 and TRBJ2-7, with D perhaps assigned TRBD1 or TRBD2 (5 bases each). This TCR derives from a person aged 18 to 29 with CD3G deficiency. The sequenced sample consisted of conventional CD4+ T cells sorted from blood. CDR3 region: CASSTSWSRGGEQYF. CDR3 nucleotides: TGTGCCAGTAGTACCTCTTGGTCTCGGGGCGGAGAGCAGTACTTC.